Presented here are 5 T cell receptor beta chains from one specimen sequenced in a study of shared clonotypes between healthy human individuals. Clones were read by immunoSEQ multiplex PCR, and TCRdb kept only the in-frame ones, dropping some. The sample shows some 800,000 clones, about 91% of them seen only once. Naive-designated CD8 cells lacked CD45RO, were positively enriched for CCR7, and omitted terminally differentiated effector memory CD45RA+ cells. Sequenced: naive CD8+ T cells sorted from blood. Source of these receptors: a man younger than 40 in good health.

V and J are TRBV25-1 and TRBJ2-3, with 10 bases fitting TRBD2. V dropped 5 bases and J dropped 1; count of bases not matched to a gene: 9. This CDR3 spans 17 amino acids. Germline V lookup: CDR1 MGHDK, CDR2 SYGVNS. CDR3 DNA sequence: TGTGCCAGCAGTCCACGGACTAGCGGTTCCCGCACAGATACGCAGTATTTT. Translated, it gives CASSPRTSGSRTDTQYF.

This chain connects TRBV6-5 to TRBJ2-2; 8 nucleotides align to TRBD1. The germline gives CDR1 MNHEY, CDR2 SVGAGI. Trimming removed 8 bases from V and 1 base from J; junction bases left unmatched: 6. The CDR3 totals 15 residues. CDR3 loop: CASSYGQGNTGELFF. CDR3 nucleotides: TGTGCCAGCTCCTACGGACAGGGGAACACCGGGGAGCTGTTTTTT.

The chain couples TRBV29-1 to TRBJ2-1, with TRBD1 identical over 7 bases. The CDR3 is 15 residues long. The germline gives CDR1 SQVTM, CDR2 ANQGSEA. Trimming removed 7 bases from V and 3 bases from J; junction bases left unmatched: 12. Here the CDR3 reads CSEQTGLGGYNEQFF. The CDR3 region has the DNA TGCAGCGAGCAGACAGGGCTAGGGGGCTACAATGAGCAGTTCTTC.

This chain joins TRBV5-1 and TRBJ2-3; 10 bases are a match to TRBD1. V trimming: 0 bases; J trimming: 10 bases; junction bases outside the gene matches: 8. Germline CDR1 and CDR2: SGHRS and YFSETQ. CDR3 length: 15 amino acids. The CDR3 DNA follows: TGCGCCAGCAGCTTGGGACAGGGGGCTTCCTCCCCGCAGTATTTT. Amino acid sequence: CASSLGQGASSPQYF.

This chain links TRBV5-5 with TRBJ2-1, with D unclear. Germline CDR1 SGHKS, CDR2 YYEKEE (reference sequence). CDR3 length equals 13 residues. Trimming took 1 base from V and 5 from J, leaving 7 bases between them. This chain's CDR3 is CASSLWADNEQFF. Here the CDR3 DNA reads TGTGCCAGCAGCTTGTGGGCCGACAATGAGCAGTTCTTC.